Listed below are T cell receptor beta chains from one sample, sequenced in a study of regulatory T cells in long-lasting Graves disease. TCRdb reprocessed the multiplex PCR reads with MiXCR, giving one entry per CDR3 protein. This table holds some 420,000 distinct CDR3 sequences, 22% found once. The sample was peripheral blood mononuclear cells (PBMCs), taken when the disease was refractory, from a patient treated with antithyroid drugs. These receptor sequences come from a female donor with Graves disease. CDR3s include the opening cysteine and the closing phenylalanine or tryptophan. Each record gives: D gene, V gene, J gene, clone size, CDR3 protein, CDR3 DNA. D genes are given only for firm matches. Size values are once, few and many counts, or a class for expanded clones, and some rows have none.

>TRBD1|TRBV7-2|TRBJ2-5|NA
CASSFNRDRATQYF
TGTGCCAGCAGCTTTAATAGGGACAGGGCGACCCAGTACTTC
>TRBD1|TRBV6-1|TRBJ2-5|NA
CATMSPTGGETQYF
TGTGCCACCATGTCCCCCACAGGGGGAGAGACCCAGTACTTC
>NA|TRBV20-1|TRBJ1-1|NA
CSVLTFSTHEAFF
TGCAGTGTTTTAACCTTCTCGACCCATGAAGCTTTCTTT
>NA|TRBV29-1|TRBJ2-3|NA
CSVGKGDTQYF
TGCAGCGTCGGCAAAGGGGATACGCAGTATTTT
>NA|TRBV28|TRBJ1-5|few
CASSLRALPEAQHF
TGTGCCAGCAGTTTACGGGCTCTTCCGGAGGCCCAGCATTTT
>TRBD1|TRBV5-1|TRBJ2-1|NA
CASSLVQGANNEQFF
TGCGCCAGCAGCTTGGTTCAGGGGGCAAACAATGAGCAGTTCTTC
>NA|TRBV6-2/TRBV6-3|TRBJ2-3|NA
CASSPVMQSQTDTQYF
TGTGCCAGCAGTCCGGTGATGCAGAGCCAAACAGATACGCAGTATTTT
>NA|TRBV9|TRBJ2-3|NA
CASSVEFVTDTQYF
TGTGCCAGCAGCGTAGAATTCGTCACAGATACGCAGTATTTT
>TRBD2|TRBV7-9|TRBJ2-3|NA
CASSHPTSGTDTQYF
TGTGCCAGCAGCCACCCGACTAGCGGCACAGATACGCAGTATTTT
>NA|TRBV20-1|TRBJ1-1|NA
CSARMGRWEEAFF
TGCAGTGCTAGGATGGGGAGGTGGGAGGAAGCTTTCTTT
>NA|TRBV20-1|TRBJ2-5|NA
CSAPASGHSEGETQYF
TGCAGTGCTCCCGCTTCTGGACATTCCGAGGGGGAGACCCAGTACTTC
>NA|TRBV7-2|TRBJ1-1|NA
CASSLEMVGRGTEAFF
TGTGCCAGCAGCTTAGAAATGGTGGGCAGGGGAACTGAAGCTTTCTTT
>NA|TRBV4-2|TRBJ1-4|NA
CASSQGAGNEKLFF
TGTGCCAGCAGCCAAGGGGCAGGGAACGAAAAACTGTTTTTT
>NA|TRBV27|TRBJ2-7|few
CASSLGGMNEQYF
TGTGCCAGCAGTTTAGGGGGTATGAACGAGCAGTACTTC
>NA|TRBV11-2|TRBJ1-6|many
CASSFLRGQGSPLHF
TGTGCCAGCAGCTTTTTAAGGGGACAAGGTTCACCCCTCCACTTT
>TRBD2|TRBV7-2|TRBJ2-5|NA
CASSPGLAGGRMQETQYF
TGTGCCAGCAGCCCAGGACTAGCGGGGGGAAGAATGCAAGAGACCCAGTACTTC
>NA|TRBV5-1|TRBJ2-5|NA
CASSGPGETQYF
TGCGCCAGTTCCGGACCGGGAGAGACCCAGTACTTC
>NA|TRBV29-1|TRBJ1-2|NA
CSVGLGPYGYTF
TGCAGTGTCGGTTTGGGGCCTTATGGCTACACCTTC
>NA|TRBV19|TRBJ2-2|few
CASSIVQGSGELFF
TGTGCCAGTAGTATAGTCCAGGGATCCGGGGAGCTGTTTTTT
>NA|TRBV28|TRBJ2-7|NA
CASGPGYEQYF
TGTGCCAGCGGTCCCGGCTACGAGCAGTACTTC
>NA|TRBV6-1|TRBJ1-1|many
CATGGPSPEAFF
TGTGCCACCGGGGGTCCCAGCCCTGAAGCTTTCTTT
>NA|TRBV30|TRBJ2-7|NA
CAWRAEGDEQYF
TGTGCCTGGAGGGCTGAGGGGGACGAGCAGTACTTC
>NA|TRBV14|TRBJ1-4|NA
CASRKGRDSHNEKLFF
TGTGCCAGCAGGAAGGGCCGCGACAGCCATAATGAAAAACTGTTTTTT
>NA|TRBV6-5|TRBJ1-5|many
CASSSLWSNQPQHF
TGTGCCAGCAGTTCCCTTTGGAGCAATCAGCCCCAGCATTTT
>NA|TRBV6-1|TRBJ2-4|NA
CASSEARDEGLLAKNIQYF
TGTGCCAGCAGTGAAGCGCGAGATGAGGGATTACTAGCCAAAAACATTCAGTACTTC
>TRBD2|TRBV19|TRBJ2-5|NA
CASTNRGGLSYF
TGTGCCAGTACTAACCGGGGGGGACTTTCGTACTTC
>NA|TRBV28|TRBJ1-5|many
CASSFSVSNQPQHF
TGTGCCAGCAGTTTTAGTGTTAGCAATCAGCCCCAGCATTTT
>NA|TRBV3-1|TRBJ2-5|NA
CASSWSEGETQYF
TGTGCCAGCAGCTGGTCTGAAGGGGAGACCCAGTACTTC
>NA|TRBV27|TRBJ2-7|many
CASRVDPTYEQYF
TGTGCCAGCCGGGTGGACCCTACCTACGAGCAGTACTTC
>NA|TRBV10-3|TRBJ2-7|few
CAITGDLHEQYF
TGTGCCATCACTGGGGATTTACACGAGCAGTACTTC
>NA|TRBV7-9|TRBJ2-3|NA
CASSQMSDTQYF
TGTGCCAGCAGCCAAATGTCAGATACGCAGTATTTT
>TRBD1|TRBV7-9|TRBJ1-1|NA
CASSWTGGGEAFF
TGTGCCAGCAGCTGGACAGGGGGCGGTGAAGCTTTCTTT
>TRBD2|TRBV20-1|TRBJ2-7|NA
CSARTPGAGGASEQYF
TGCAGTGCTAGAACCCCCGGCGCGGGGGGGGCCAGCGAGCAGTACTTC
>TRBD1|TRBV7-9|TRBJ1-2|many
CASSSLKTGPSVNYGYTF
TGTGCCAGCAGCTCATTAAAGACAGGGCCCTCCGTTAACTATGGCTACACCTTC
>TRBD2|TRBV28|TRBJ2-3|NA
CASSPPRGGSTDTQYF
TGTGCCAGCAGTCCCCCTCGCGGGGGTAGCACAGATACGCAGTATTTT
>NA|TRBV5-1|TRBJ1-1|many
CASSIGTAMNTEAFF
TGCGCCAGCAGCATAGGGACGGCGATGAACACTGAAGCTTTCTTT
>NA|TRBV27|TRBJ1-1|many
CATSKGETEAFF
TGTGCCACCAGTAAGGGGGAAACTGAAGCTTTCTTT
>TRBD1|TRBV6-5|TRBJ2-2|NA
CASSLTGGWNTGELFF
TGTGCCAGCAGTTTGACAGGGGGCTGGAACACCGGGGAGCTGTTTTTT
>NA|TRBV4-3|TRBJ1-5|NA
CASSQGKGRNQPQHF
TGCGCCAGCAGCCAAGGAAAAGGACGCAATCAGCCCCAGCATTTT
>TRBD1|TRBV5-1|TRBJ2-7|few
CASSWDSTEQYF
TGCGCCAGCAGCTGGGACAGCACCGAGCAGTACTTC
>NA|TRBV12-3/TRBV12-4|TRBJ1-3|NA
CASRLGVGNTIYF
TGTGCCAGCAGGTTAGGGGTTGGAAACACCATATATTTT
>NA|TRBV4-1|TRBJ1-1|NA
CASTRREKVNTEAFF
TGCGCCAGCACCAGAAGGGAAAAGGTGAACACTGAAGCTTTCTTT
>NA|TRBV25-1|TRBJ1-2|few
CASSGREGYTF
TGTGCCAGCAGTGGACGTGAGGGCTACACCTTC
>NA|TRBV12-3/TRBV12-4|TRBJ2-2|many
CASSPTGPPVGELFF
TGTGCCAGCAGTCCCACAGGACCACCTGTCGGGGAGCTGTTTTTT
>NA|TRBV20-1|TRBJ2-7|few
CSAVKGGGSYEQYF
TGCAGTGCCGTAAAGGGGGGAGGCTCCTACGAGCAGTACTTC
>TRBD2|TRBV2|TRBJ2-1|NA
CASSAPARTSGKLYNEQFF
TGTGCCAGCTCGGCCCCCGCCAGGACTAGCGGGAAACTCTACAATGAGCAGTTCTTC
>TRBD2|TRBV12-3/TRBV12-4|TRBJ2-1|NA
CASSLVSGGYNEQFF
TGTGCCAGCAGTTTAGTGAGCGGGGGTTACAATGAGCAGTTCTTC
>NA|TRBV3-1|TRBJ2-1|NA
CASSPRVGGEQFF
TGTGCCAGCAGCCCCAGAGTGGGGGGTGAGCAGTTCTTC
>NA|TRBV6-1|TRBJ1-1|few
CAIARQAGNTEAFF
TGTGCCATCGCGCGGCAGGCAGGGAACACTGAAGCTTTCTTT
>NA|TRBV28|TRBJ1-5|many
CASSFWAYSSSNQPQHF
TGTGCCAGCAGTTTCTGGGCCTATTCCTCAAGCAATCAGCCCCAGCATTTT
>NA|TRBV28|TRBJ1-5|many
CASSSGTFQPQHF
TGTGCCAGCAGTTCAGGGACCTTCCAGCCCCAGCATTTT
>NA|TRBV2|TRBJ2-1|NA
CATKFQGGDEQFF
TGTGCCACCAAGTTTCAAGGCGGGGATGAGCAGTTCTTC
>NA|TRBV15|TRBJ2-5|NA
CATSRVVEETQYF
TGTGCCACCAGCAGAGTTGTTGAAGAGACCCAGTACTTC
>NA|TRBV2|TRBJ2-1|NA
CASSSENEQFF
TGTGCCAGCAGTTCCGAAAATGAGCAGTTCTTC
>TRBD2|TRBV12-3/TRBV12-4|TRBJ2-3|once
CASSFIGGSTDTQYF
TGTGCCAGCAGTTTTATCGGGGGGAGCACAGATACGCAGTATTTT
>NA|TRBV28|TRBJ1-5|many
CASTLFSRNQPQHF
TGTGCCAGCACCCTGTTTAGTCGGAATCAGCCCCAGCATTTT
>NA|TRBV28|TRBJ2-7|NA
CASSSGPRGNF
TGTGCCAGCAGTTCCGGGCCCCGGGGCAACTTC